This T cell receptor beta chain was observed in a study of T cell clonotyping in hematopoietic cell transplantation. Between the trimmed V and J ends, which lost 5 bases and 4 bases, there was a span of 9 bases. The CDR3 covers 13 residues. Germline V gene lookup returns CDR1 SQVTM and CDR2 ANQGSEA. The protocol was immunoSEQ multiplex PCR, while the TCRdb copy is restricted to in-frame clones and leaves out a portion. The sample includes roughly 3,000 clones, about four fifths of them seen just once. In regard to this clone: Its antigen is undetermined.

Recipient blood drawn about 28 days pretransplant and days 30, 100, 180 after. Notes on the study in general: Recipient TCR diversity dropped after transplant; expanded clonotypes rose from day 30 to 180. Few recipient clonotypes overlapped donors; over 95% were de novo at given depth.

The source was PBMCs, collected 180 days after allogeneic stem cell transplant. The V gene is TRBV29-1, the J gene TRBJ2-6, with no clear D. The clonotype originates from a female patient in her forties or fifties who had an allogeneic stem cell transplant from a related donor, so T cells may come from the graft donor. Some clones in this sample may be carry-over from other donors' samples. CDR3 protein: CSVIIPGANVLTF. Written as DNA, the CDR3 is TGCAGCGTTATCATCCCCGGGGCCAACGTCCTGACTTTC.